The entry below gives a single TCR beta chain sequence along with its context. Its specific antigen is unknown. A much larger clone differs by one base, so this may be a read error. For repertoire sequencing, TCR beta CDR3 regions were amplified from RNA transcripts. HTBI primers and the Qiagen OneStep RT-PCR kit were used in a first-round RT-PCR, which was followed by a second-round multiplex PCR, size selection and purification. Libraries were sequenced paired-end with 100 bp reads on an Illumina HiSeq2000. On the study's bioinformatics: SOAPnuke was used to process the reads, throwing out any read that had adapters, had uncalled bases, had a mean Phred below 15, or lacked an exact constant-primer or identifier match. COPE v1.2.5 was used to merge high-quality paired reads. Each unique nucleotide sequence was treated as a clonotype, and MiTCR v1.1 was used to align the clonotypes to the IMGT TRB V, D and J references. Analysis was restricted to V-J combinations with a frequency above 0.0001, which covered roughly 99% of repertoires. For each V-J combination, a TCR clonal expansion and chaos score was defined as the ratio of F50 clonal expansion to chaos observed in the TCRdist matrix. Welch's t-statistics and random forest were used to reduce the features to 13 V-J combinations, which were then used as input to a naive Bayes classifier. Thyroid-blood repertoire similarity was quantified with the Morisita-Horn index. The public reads were reanalyzed by TCRdb: fastp trimming at Q25, MiXCR alignment, in-frame beta chains only. Each entry merges the rows of one CDR3 protein and shows their most common DNA and genes. For this entry, the V and J calls and clone size follow TCRdb and not the study's own pipeline. This sample gives about 230,000 distinct CDR3 sequences in total; around 42% of them show up just once. Over 40% of the sample belongs to the ten largest clones.

These data are taken from a study of Graves' ophthalmopathy and Graves' hyperthyroidism (dated by TCRdb to the late 2010s). Notes on the research overall: Peripheral blood was collected before any treatment was given, at the time of initial diagnosis. An independent validation cohort was composed of about 20 hyperthyroidism patients and roughly 16 patients who later progressed from hyperthyroidism to ophthalmopathy. In total, around 130 blood samples were TCR-sequenced: approximately 40 ophthalmopathy, some 72 hyperthyroidism and around 17 hyperthyroidism-to-ophthalmopathy patients. The study used signatures of the TCR beta repertoire to tell Graves' ophthalmopathy apart from Graves' hyperthyroidism and to predict which patients would progress to ophthalmopathy. After sampling, hyperthyroidism patients received methimazole starting at 30 mg daily, and ophthalmopathy patients received high-dose intravenous methylprednisolone. To explore V-J signatures that separate ophthalmopathy from hyperthyroidism, a discovery set of about a hundred patients was enrolled, consisting of 40 to 45 with ophthalmopathy and under 65 with stable hyperthyroidism. In about six hyperthyroidism patients, the T-cell repertoire of thyroid tissue was compared with the T-cell repertoire of blood.

CDR1 SNHLY and CDR2 FYNNEI were looked up in the germline V gene. Measured from the cysteine to the phenylalanine, the CDR3 is 12 residues long. Only the CDR3 portion is preserved as DNA: 36 bases, with reading frame beginning at the first base. The ophthalmopathy patients had moderately to severely active disease, with a Clinical Activity Score of 3 or higher, a NOSPECS grade of 4 or higher, and a disease duration of less than 3 months. Patients with other autoimmune diseases, uncontrolled infections, pregnancy or lactation were excluded from the study. Diagnosis was based on clinical symptoms, serum thyroxine, TRAb, thyroid ultrasound and orbital computed tomography. Using Ficoll-Paque density gradient centrifugation, PBMCs were isolated from 10 ml of fresh peripheral blood. Total RNA was extracted using Trizol reagent, and RNA quality was checked on an Agilent 2100 Bioanalyzer. What the work shows at the level of the full study, not this receptor alone: No statistical method was used to predetermine the sample size, and group allocation was not hidden from the investigators. In validation, the model predicted ophthalmopathy progression with 55% to 71% sensitivity and about 77% specificity; roughly 12 predicted patients were CT-confirmed with GO in a median of about 7.1 months. Most expanded thyroid clonotypes with a frequency above 0.001 also appeared in blood, which suggests that blood repertoires may reflect the immune response in the thyroid. The 13-signature model separated ophthalmopathy from stable hyperthyroidism with 85% to 90% sensitivity and about 84% specificity in cross-validation, and 80%/75% in the test set.

The sequencing sample was made of peripheral blood. The sequence joins TRBV2 to TRBJ1-3; 7 middle bases align to TRBD1. The sequence came from an adult man with Graves' ophthalmopathy. The CDR3 sequence is CASSDESGTEWF. The DNA reads as follows: TGTGCCAGCAGTGACGAATCGGGGACAGAATGGTTT.